The rows below give T cell receptor beta chains drawn from one sample of a study of T cell repertoires in ileal Crohn's disease. The assay was immunoSEQ multiplex PCR, and TCRdb's table has in-frame clones only and misses some. The sample contains some 7,000 clones, about 70% of which appear only once. The sequencing input was ileal tissue. All receptors derive from an adult with Crohn's disease. The CDR3 runs from the conserved cysteine through the conserved F or W. Not every row has a clone size; where given, it reads once, few, many or a size class.

V gene	J gene	clone size	CDR3 protein
TRBV5-1	TRBJ2-5	once	CASRRGETQYF
TRBV7-6	TRBJ2-1	NA	CASSLRKNEQFF
TRBV29-1	TRBJ1-1	NA	CSAGFGASEAFF
TRBV7-2	TRBJ2-3	NA	CASSLVSQGAHTQYF
TRBV18	TRBJ1-1	few	CASSSTRNTEAFF
TRBV6-6	NA	NA	CASSSRTGVDEQYF
TRBV2	TRBJ2-5	NA	CASSGGGGGAGETQYF
TRBV9	TRBJ1-1	NA	CASSEEPGQEAFF
TRBV7-2	TRBJ2-5	few	CASSLGSQETQYF
TRBV2	TRBJ2-3	NA	CASTYLAGGSDTQYF
TRBV7-9	TRBJ2-7	NA	CASSALRDRGAYEQYF
TRBV18	TRBJ2-7	NA	CASSRIPPRQGASYEQYF
TRBV7-8	TRBJ1-2	NA	CASSLGRNYGYTF
TRBV27	TRBJ2-4	NA	CASSSLSIYKNIQYF
TRBV7-2	TRBJ2-5	NA	CASSLAGTSGGQETQYF
TRBV5-1	TRBJ2-3	NA	CATRLAVGDTQYF
TRBV4-2	TRBJ2-1	few	CATWGPGDRAGNEQFF
TRBV7-2	TRBJ2-7	NA	CASSLGRAYEQYF
TRBV7-2	TRBJ1-1	NA	CASSLLSTFNTEAFF
TRBV7-5	TRBJ2-5	NA	CARSPLNGGAQETQYF
TRBV6-5	TRBJ1-1	NA	CASRLTGKYTEAFF
TRBV11-2	TRBJ2-7	NA	CASSPSQGPYEQYF
TRBV2	TRBJ2-7	NA	CASERGSYEQYF
TRBV11-2	TRBJ2-6	NA	CASSLMSQATGANVLTF
TRBV7-2	TRBJ1-1	NA	CASSHARGARGTEAFF
TRBV19	TRBJ1-2	few	CASSPGQGSSGYTF
TRBV5-6	TRBJ1-2	NA	CASSLGRQGWYGYTF
TRBV5-6	TRBJ1-4	NA	CASSQRGLGEKLFF
TRBV5-4	TRBJ2-1	NA	CASSLFAGGVNEQFF
TRBV7-6	TRBJ2-1	NA	CASSRDSYNEQFF
TRBV2	TRBJ2-2	NA	CASRGVGELFF
TRBV18	TRBJ2-2	NA	CASSPPFGTGANTGELFF
TRBV5-1	TRBJ2-1	NA	CASSLGTSGGYNEQFF
TRBV30	TRBJ1-6	NA	CAWSPARAGLSPLHF
TRBV9	TRBJ1-6	NA	CASSAGTLVSPLHF
TRBV5-4	TRBJ2-1	NA	CASSLLTGSNNEQFF
TRBV18	TRBJ1-5	NA	CASSLQGNQPQHF
TRBV15	TRBJ1-5	NA	CATSSSRSNQPQHF
TRBV18	TRBJ1-6	NA	CASSPGGTVNNSPLHF
TRBV9	TRBJ2-5	NA	CASSVRGGSQETQYF
TRBV18	TRBJ1-1	NA	CASSPGRGTEAFF
TRBV30	TRBJ2-1	NA	CAWSVQLVALHEQFF
TRBV5-1	TRBJ1-4	large	CASSLTGLNEKLFF
TRBV5-1	TRBJ2-7	few	CASSLGTATYEQYF
TRBV9	TRBJ2-1	NA	CASSEQGMAQGEQFF